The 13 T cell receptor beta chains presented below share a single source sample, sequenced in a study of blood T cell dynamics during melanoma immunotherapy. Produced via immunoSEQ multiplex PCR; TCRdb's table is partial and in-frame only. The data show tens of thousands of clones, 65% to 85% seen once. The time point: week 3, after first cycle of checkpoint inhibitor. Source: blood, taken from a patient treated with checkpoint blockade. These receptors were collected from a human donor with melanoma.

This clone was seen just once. The DNA of the CDR3 is TGCGCCAGCAGCTTGGGTGCGGGAGTGGCCTACAATGAGCAGTTCTTC. It specifies CASSLGAGVAYNEQFF. V gene TRBV5-1 combines with J gene TRBJ2-1; 7 bases match TRBD2. CDR3 length equals 16 residues. After removal of 0 bases from V and 2 bases from J, the junction contained 5 bases not matched to a gene. Germline-derived CDR1 and CDR2 are SGHRS and YFSETQ.

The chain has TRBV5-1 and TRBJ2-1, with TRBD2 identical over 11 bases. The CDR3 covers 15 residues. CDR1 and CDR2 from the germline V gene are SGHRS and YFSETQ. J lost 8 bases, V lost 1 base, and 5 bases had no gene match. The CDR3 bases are TGCGCCAGCAGCTTGAGGACTAGCGGGTACCATGAGCAGTTCTTC. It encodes CASSLRTSGYHEQFF.

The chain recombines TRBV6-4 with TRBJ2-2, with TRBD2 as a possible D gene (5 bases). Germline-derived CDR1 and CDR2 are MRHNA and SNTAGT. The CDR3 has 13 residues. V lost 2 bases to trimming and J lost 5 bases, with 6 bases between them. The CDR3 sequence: CASSDRETGELFF. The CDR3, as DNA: TGTGCCAGCAGTGACCGGGAAACCGGGGAGCTGTTTTTT.

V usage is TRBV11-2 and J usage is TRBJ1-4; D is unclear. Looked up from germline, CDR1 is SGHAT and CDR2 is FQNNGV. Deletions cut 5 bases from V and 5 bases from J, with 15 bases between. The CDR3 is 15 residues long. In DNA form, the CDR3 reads TGTGCCAGCAGCCAGCCGGGTATTCCCAATGAAAAACTGTTTTTT. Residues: CASSQPGIPNEKLFF.

CDR3 protein: CSVGDSGNTIYF. CDR3 coding DNA: TGCAGCGTTGGAGACTCTGGAAACACCATATATTTT. V and J are TRBV29-1 and TRBJ1-3; no clear D. V was cut by 4 bases and J by 0 bases, with 4 bases left in between. The germline CDR1 and CDR2 sequences are SQVTM and ANQGSEA. This CDR3 has 12 residues.

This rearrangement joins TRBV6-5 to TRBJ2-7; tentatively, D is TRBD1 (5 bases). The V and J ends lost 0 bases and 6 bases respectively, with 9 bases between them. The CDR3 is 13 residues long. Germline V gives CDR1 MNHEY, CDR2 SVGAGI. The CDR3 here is CASSYSFRAEQYF. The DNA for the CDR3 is TGTGCCAGCAGTTACTCGTTCAGGGCCGAGCAGTACTTC.

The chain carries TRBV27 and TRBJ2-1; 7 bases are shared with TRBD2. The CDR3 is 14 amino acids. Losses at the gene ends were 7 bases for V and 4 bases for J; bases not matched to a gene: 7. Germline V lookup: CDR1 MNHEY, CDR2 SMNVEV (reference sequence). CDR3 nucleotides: TGTGCCAGCAACACAGCGGGGCCATACAATGAGCAGTTCTTC. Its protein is CASNTAGPYNEQFF.

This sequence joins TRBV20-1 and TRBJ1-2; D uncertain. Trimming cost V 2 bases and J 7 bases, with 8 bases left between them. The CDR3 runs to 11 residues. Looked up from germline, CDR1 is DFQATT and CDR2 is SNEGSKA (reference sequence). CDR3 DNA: TGCAGTGCTAGACTAGATTCTGGCTACACCTTC. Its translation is CSARLDSGYTF.

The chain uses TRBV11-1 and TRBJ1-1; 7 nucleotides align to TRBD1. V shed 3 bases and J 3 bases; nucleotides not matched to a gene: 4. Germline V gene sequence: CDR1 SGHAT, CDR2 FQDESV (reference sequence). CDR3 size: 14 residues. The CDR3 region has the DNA TGTGCCAGCAGCTTTAACAGGGGCGACACTGAAGCTTTCTTT. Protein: CASSFNRGDTEAFF.

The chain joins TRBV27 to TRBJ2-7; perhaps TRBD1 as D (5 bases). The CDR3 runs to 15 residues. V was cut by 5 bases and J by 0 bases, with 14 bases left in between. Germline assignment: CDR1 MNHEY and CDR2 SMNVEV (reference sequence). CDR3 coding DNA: TGTGCCAGCAGTACTGAAGGGGCAGGCTCCTACGAGCAGTACTTC. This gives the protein CASSTEGAGSYEQYF.

Written as DNA, the CDR3 is TGTGCCAGTAGTATAGTTGGCTCCTTGACCCACACAGATACGCAGTATTTT. Amino acids: CASSIVGSLTHTDTQYF. The rearrangement uses TRBV19 and TRBJ2-3; D remains unclear. V was clipped by 1 base and J by 2 bases, with 16 bases between them. Germline values: CDR1 LNHDA, CDR2 SQIVND (reference sequence). This CDR3 is 17 amino acids long.

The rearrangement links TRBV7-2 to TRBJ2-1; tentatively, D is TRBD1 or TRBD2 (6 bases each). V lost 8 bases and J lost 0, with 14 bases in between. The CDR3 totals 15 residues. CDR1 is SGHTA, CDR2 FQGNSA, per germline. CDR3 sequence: CASGIGGFSYNEQFF. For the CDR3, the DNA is TGTGCCAGCGGGATAGGGGGGTTCTCCTACAATGAGCAGTTCTTC.

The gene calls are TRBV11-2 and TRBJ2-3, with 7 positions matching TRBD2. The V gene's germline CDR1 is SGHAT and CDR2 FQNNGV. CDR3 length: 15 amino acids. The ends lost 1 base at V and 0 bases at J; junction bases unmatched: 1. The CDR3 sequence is CASSLGEGSTDTQYF. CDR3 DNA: TGTGCCAGCAGCTTAGGGGAGGGGAGCACAGATACGCAGTATTTT.